A single sample is the source of the 14 T cell receptor beta chains below, sequenced in a study of blood T cell repertoires in COVID-19. Measured with immunoSEQ multiplex PCR; TCRdb has only the in-frame clones, and not every one. The table records around 320,000 clones, over 85% of them present only once. Material for sequencing was peripheral blood. The receptors originated from a woman aged 30 to 39 with COVID-19, enrolled during active disease.

The V and J genes are TRBV3-1 (or the pseudogene TRBV3-2) and TRBJ1-1; tentatively, D is TRBD1 (6 bases). The CDR3 is 16 amino acids. V lost 2 bases to trimming and J lost 4 bases, with 17 bases between them. Germline loops: CDR1 LGHDT, CDR2 YNNKEL (reference sequence). The CDR3 loop reads CASSQQGLRPGTEAFF. The DNA for the CDR3 is TGTGCCAGCAGCCAACAGGGGCTCCGTCCTGGCACTGAAGCTTTCTTT.

The V gene is TRBV9, the J gene TRBJ2-1, with a tentative D call TRBD2 (5 bases). The CDR3 sequence is 21 residues long. The germline V gene encodes CDR1 SGDLS and CDR2 YYNGEE. Trimming pared 0 bases from V and 8 bases from J, leaving 33 bases between. The CDR3 here is CASSVVLATAPGVPMVDEQFF. CDR3 bases: TGTGCCAGCAGCGTAGTTTTGGCTACCGCCCCCGGGGTCCCAATGGTCGATGAGCAGTTCTTC.

CDR3 DNA sequence: TGTGCCAGCAGCAAACCTCGACCCCTCCACTTT. Amino acid sequence: CASSKPRPLHF. The chain employs TRBV21-1 and TRBJ1-6. TRBV21-1 is marked as a pseudogene. The CDR3 is made up of 11 amino acids.

The chain combines TRBV6-5 with TRBJ1-5, with 7 bases that match TRBD1. The CDR3 has 14 residues. From germline, CDR1 is MNHEY and CDR2 SVGAGI. Unmatched junction bases numbered 10, after V lost 8 bases and J lost 6 bases. The CDR3 coding sequence is TGTGCCAGCCGATACACAGGGGAAGGTCAGCCCCAGCATTTT. Amino acids: CASRYTGEGQPQHF.

The V call is TRBV11-2, the J call TRBJ2-7; no clear D. Germline V lookup: CDR1 SGHAT, CDR2 FQNNGV. CDR3 length: 13 residues. The V end lost 1 base, the J end lost 2 bases, and 6 bases lay between the germline ends. CDR3 DNA: TGTGCCAGCAGCTTAGGACACCCCTACGAGCAGTACTTC. Translating it yields CASSLGHPYEQYF.

CDR3 amino acids: CASSLGTESSYEQYF. CDR3 DNA: TGCGCCAGCAGCTTGGGGACAGAAAGCTCCTACGAGCAGTACTTC. The chain is built from TRBV5-1 and TRBJ2-7; a possible D gene is TRBD1 (6 bases). V lost 0 bases to trimming and J lost 0 bases, with 10 bases between them. CDR3 length: 15 amino acids. Per germline, CDR1 SGHRS and CDR2 YFSETQ.

On this clone itself: This may be a read error: a much more frequent sequence differs by one nucleotide. The sample contains more than one DNA sequence encoding this CDR3. This sequence joins TRBV7-9 and TRBJ2-7; possibly TRBD1 for D (6 bases). The V and J ends lost 5 bases and 5 bases respectively, with 16 bases between them. The CDR3 contains 14 residues. The V gene's germline CDR1 is SEHNR and CDR2 FQNEAQ (reference sequence). The CDR3 here is CASSVYGPGDEQYF. DNA of the CDR3: TGTGCCAGCAGCGTCTATGGGCCAGGGGACGAGCAGTACTTC. Looking up the rest from reference TRBV7-9 and TRBJ2-7 gives the full variable domain: DTGVSQNPRHKITKRGQNVTFRCDPISEHNRLYWYRQTLGQGPEFLTYFQNEAQLEKSRLLSDRFSAERPKGSFSTLEIQRTEQGDSAMYLCASSVYGPGDEQYFGPGTRLTVT.

The chain couples TRBV5-1 to TRBJ1-1; tentatively, D is TRBD1 (6 bases). With 2 bases removed from V and 6 bases from J, the gap between germline ends came to 14 bases. The CDR3 sequence is 14 residues long. Germline CDR1 reads SGHRS; CDR2 reads YFSETQ. CDR3 amino acids: CASSFRAGDAEAFF. The CDR3 DNA reads TGCGCCAGCAGCTTTCGGGCAGGGGACGCTGAAGCTTTCTTT. Full variable domain (missing parts from reference TRBV5-1 and TRBJ1-1): KAGVTQTPRYLIKTRGQQVTLSCSPISGHRSVSWYQQTPGQGLQFLFEYFSETQRNKGNFPGRFSGRQFSNSRSEMNVSTLELGDSALYLCASSFRAGDAEAFFGQGTRLTVV.

The V call is TRBV7-9, the J call TRBJ2-1, with 8 bases lining up with TRBD2. V dropped 5 bases and J dropped 12; count of bases not matched to a gene: 24. Germline-derived CDR1 and CDR2 are SEHNR and FQNEAQ (reference sequence). The CDR3 is made up of 18 amino acids. The CDR3 spells CASSITGGGAGALKVQFF. Here the CDR3 DNA reads TGTGCCAGCAGCATTACGGGGGGGGGAGCGGGGGCCTTGAAGGTGCAGTTCTTC.

The chain uses TRBV7-9 and TRBJ2-4; 8 nucleotides line up with TRBD2. Losses at the gene ends were 3 bases for V and 0 bases for J; bases not matched to a gene: 4. The CDR3 spans 16 residues. CDR1 is SEHNR and CDR2 is FQNEAQ in the germline V gene (reference sequence). The CDR3 region has the DNA TGTGCCAGCAGCTTCCTAGCGGGTGTAGCCAAAAACATTCAGTACTTC. This codes for CASSFLAGVAKNIQYF.

The V and J genes are TRBV10-2 and TRBJ2-2; a possible D gene is TRBD1 (6 bases). The CDR3 is 18 amino acids. CDR1 and CDR2 from the germline V gene are WSHSY and SAAADI. Trimming took 9 bases from V and 4 from J, leaving 27 bases between them. CDR3 bases: TGCGCCAGTATCCGGGACATCTCCTTTACAGCGAGCACCGGGGAGCTGTTTTTT. This gives the protein CASIRDISFTASTGELFF.

V and J are TRBV5-4 and TRBJ1-1; 7 positions match TRBD1. From germline, CDR1 is SGHNT and CDR2 YYREEE (reference sequence). J lost 5 bases, V lost 4 bases, and 8 bases had no gene match. This CDR3 has 14 amino acids. For the CDR3, the DNA is TGTGCCAGCAGCCCGGGCAGGGGGGAAACTGAAGCTTTCTTT. This translates into CASSPGRGETEAFF.

In DNA, the CDR3 is TGTGCCAGCAGTTTTTCCAGCGGGGGGCGGGATGAGCAGTTCTTC. Amino acid sequence: CASSFSSGGRDEQFF. The J gene is TRBJ2-1, the V gene TRBV28, with 9 bases aligning to TRBD2. Trimming took 3 bases from V and 8 from J; bases not matched to a gene: 8. Looked up from germline, CDR1 is MDHEN and CDR2 is SYDVKM. The CDR3 is 15 amino acids.

The chain joins TRBV4-1 to TRBJ2-1; 9 bases map to TRBD1. Germline CDR1 is MGHRA and CDR2 is YSYEKL. V was clipped by 0 bases and J by 4 bases; unmatched bases: 13. The CDR3 spans 19 residues. Written as DNA, the CDR3 is TGCGCCAGCAGCCAAGATCAAGTGGGACAGGGACATAGATACAATGAGCAGTTCTTC. Protein product: CASSQDQVGQGHRYNEQFF.